A selection of T cell receptor beta chains follows, all from one sample in a study of healthy donors' naive CD4 and CD8 T cells. MiXCR, run by TCRdb on the reads, gives a single entry per CDR3 protein. This sample has around 200,000 distinct CDR3 sequences, with 74% found just once. Material: naive CD4+ and CD8+ T cells sorted from blood, pooled from several donors. Receptor source: a pool of human donors in good health; the sample pools cells from several healthy donors. CDR3s include the opening cysteine and the closing phenylalanine or tryptophan. Each record gives: V gene, D gene, J gene, clone size, CDR3 protein, CDR3 DNA. D genes are given only for firm matches. Not all rows give a size; the values are once, few, many and, for expanded clones, a class.

TRBV18,-,TRBJ2-3,-,CASSPVVGSTDTQYF,TGTGCCAGCTCACCAGTCGTAGGGAGCACAGATACGCAGTATTTT
TRBV6-5,TRBD2,TRBJ2-5,-,CASSYPRLADQETQYF,TGTGCCAGCAGTTACCCCAGACTAGCGGATCAAGAGACCCAGTACTTC
TRBV6-5,-,TRBJ1-2,-,CASSYSIGELGYTF,TGTGCCAGCAGTTACTCGATTGGGGAGTTAGGCTACACCTTC
TRBV27,TRBD1,TRBJ2-7,-,CASSQTGGPAHEQYF,TGTGCCAGCAGTCAGACAGGGGGTCCAGCTCACGAGCAGTACTTC
TRBV6-5,-,TRBJ1-1,-,CASRNIGTEAFF,TGTGCCAGCCGAAACATCGGCACTGAAGCTTTCTTT
TRBV19,TRBD1,TRBJ2-7,few,CASSPGQSYEQYF,TGTGCCAGTAGTCCGGGACAGTCTTACGAGCAGTACTTC
TRBV29-1,-,TRBJ2-7,-,CSAAQSFYEQYF,TGCAGCGCCGCGCAGAGTTTTTACGAGCAGTACTTC
TRBV29-1,-,TRBJ1-1,-,CSVLTGLRTEAFF,TGCAGCGTCCTTACAGGGCTCCGCACTGAAGCTTTCTTT
TRBV30,-,TRBJ1-1,-,CAWSVGQVNTEAFF,TGTGCCTGGAGTGTTGGGCAGGTGAACACTGAAGCTTTCTTT
TRBV2,-,TRBJ2-7,-,CASSELGEQYF,TGTGCCAGCAGTGAATTAGGCGAGCAGTACTTC
TRBV30,TRBD1,TRBJ1-2,-,CAWSGQGARFAGYTF,TGTGCCTGGAGCGGACAGGGGGCCAGGTTTGCTGGCTACACCTTC
TRBV5-6,-,TRBJ2-3,-,CASSLETGWTDTQYF,TGTGCCAGCAGCTTGGAAACAGGCTGGACAGATACGCAGTATTTT
TRBV4-2,-,TRBJ1-4,few,CASSLQETGEKLFF,TGTGCCAGCAGCCTGCAGGAGACGGGTGAAAAACTGTTTTTT
TRBV27,-,TRBJ1-6,-,CASSFGQAHNSPLHF,TGTGCCAGCAGTTTTGGGCAGGCCCATAATTCACCCCTCCACTTT
TRBV5-1,-,TRBJ2-6,-,CASGDSGANVLTF,TGCGCCAGCGGGGACTCTGGGGCCAACGTCCTGACTTTC
TRBV29-1,TRBD2,TRBJ2-1,-,CSVEPSGWNNEQFF,TGCAGCGTTGAGCCTAGCGGTTGGAATAATGAGCAGTTCTTC
TRBV29-1,-,TRBJ2-1,-,CSVETGRGTYNEQFF,TGCAGCGTTGAGACCGGCAGGGGTACCTACAATGAGCAGTTCTTC
TRBV6-6,-,TRBJ2-4,-,CASSNGNIQYF,TGTGCCAGCAGTAATGGAAACATTCAGTACTTC
TRBV15,TRBD1,TRBJ2-5,-,CATSRLGDRGQETQYF,TGTGCCACCAGCAGATTAGGGGACAGGGGGCAGGAGACCCAGTACTTC
TRBV6-1,-,TRBJ1-3,-,CASSEVGLGNTIYF,TGTGCCAGCAGTGAAGTGGGTCTTGGAAACACCATATATTTT
TRBV27,-,TRBJ2-4,-,CASSSGTTGFDAKNIQYF,TGTGCCAGCAGTTCTGGGACAACAGGGTTTGATGCCAAAAACATTCAGTACTTC
TRBV6-5,TRBD2,TRBJ2-3,-,CASSNLAGGGDTQYF,TGTGCCAGCAGTAACCTAGCGGGGGGTGGAGATACGCAGTATTTT
TRBV27,TRBD2,TRBJ2-5,-,CASSFGASGGLRPETQYF,TGTGCCAGCAGTTTCGGGGCTAGCGGGGGCCTGAGGCCGGAGACCCAGTACTTC
TRBV6-1,TRBD1,TRBJ1-2,-,CASSPGTGSGYGYTF,TGTGCCAGCAGTCCCGGGACAGGGTCCGGGTATGGCTACACCTTC
TRBV2,TRBD1,TRBJ1-2,-,CASSELQGHYGYTF,TGTGCCAGCAGTGAACTACAGGGGCACTATGGCTACACCTTC
TRBV29-1,TRBD2,TRBJ2-7,-,CSVDSGRRGEQYF,TGCAGCGTCGATAGCGGGAGAAGGGGTGAGCAGTACTTC
TRBV30,-,TRBJ2-3,-,CAWSYALATAQYF,TGTGCCTGGAGTTACGCCTTAGCTACGGCGCAGTATTTT
TRBV12-5,-,TRBJ1-1,-,CASGLTGAEAFF,TGTGCTAGTGGTCTAACCGGGGCTGAAGCTTTCTTT
TRBV19,-,TRBJ1-2,few,CASTDTYYGYTF,TGTGCCAGTACTGACACCTACTATGGCTACACCTTC
TRBV6-2/TRBV6-3,-,TRBJ2-5,few,CASSYLGVGETQYF,TGTGCCAGCAGTTACCTCGGGGTAGGGGAGACCCAGTACTTC
TRBV6-2/TRBV6-3,-,TRBJ1-4,-,CASSYWPGDNEKLFF,TGTGCCAGCAGTTACTGGCCCGGTGATAATGAAAAACTGTTTTTT
TRBV6-5,-,TRBJ1-1,-,CASNTGTEAFF,TGTGCCAGCAATACCGGGACCGAAGCTTTCTTT
TRBV30,TRBD1,TRBJ2-6,-,CARRHFGTGDSGANVLTF,TGTGCCCGACGACACTTCGGGACAGGGGATTCTGGGGCCAACGTCCTGACTTTC